These 4 T cell receptor beta chains share one sample of origin, sequenced in a study of blood T cell repertoires in COVID-19. TCRdb's table, derived via immunoSEQ multiplex PCR, lists solely in-frame clones and lacks some. This sample has approximately 100,000 clones, with 80% to 85% found just once. Source material: peripheral blood. Receptor source: a man aged 60 to 75 with acute or convalescent COVID-19.

The V and J genes are TRBV9 and TRBJ2-1; 8 bases are a match to TRBD2. V lost 4 bases, J lost 3 bases, and 9 bases stayed unmatched. The germline CDR1 and CDR2 sequences are SGDLS and YYNGEE. This CDR3 contains 16 residues. The CDR3 sequence: CASSSSGGLDYNEQFF. CDR3 DNA: TGTGCCAGCAGCAGTTCGGGGGGGCTGGACTACAATGAGCAGTTCTTC.

This chain links TRBV15 with TRBJ2-1; 8 nucleotides line up with TRBD1. J was trimmed by 4 bases and V by 6 bases; bases with no gene match: 8. Germline V gene sequence: CDR1 LNHNV, CDR2 YYDKDF (reference sequence). The CDR3 is made up of 15 amino acids. For the CDR3, the DNA is TGTGCCACCAGTCTACCGGGACAGGTATACAATGAGCAGTTCTTC. This codes for CATSLPGQVYNEQFF.

CDR3 DNA sequence: TGTGCCAGCAGTGCCTCGGACAGGGTAGGCACTGAAGCTTTCTTT. This sequence encodes CASSASDRVGTEAFF. The chain recombines TRBV27 with TRBJ1-1; TRBD1 aligns across 8 bases. This CDR3 spans 15 amino acids. Germline lookup yields CDR1 MNHEY and CDR2 SMNVEV (reference sequence). V lost 5 bases, J lost 4 bases, and 9 bases stayed unmatched.

This chain links TRBV7-3 with TRBJ1-1, with unresolved D. The V end lost 5 bases, the J end lost 5 bases, and 12 bases lay between the germline ends. Per the germline V gene, CDR1 is SGHTA and CDR2 is FQGTGA. The CDR3 runs to 13 residues. The CDR3 DNA follows: TGTGCCAGCAGCCCCACCTACGGGACTGAAGCTTTCTTT. Protein product: CASSPTYGTEAFF. Full variable domain (remainder filled in from reference TRBV7-3 and TRBJ1-1): GAGVSQTPSNKVTEKGKYVELRCDPISGHTALYWYRQSLGQGPEFLIYFQGTGAADDSGLPNDRFFAVRPEGSVSTLKIQRTERGDSAVYLCASSPTYGTEAFFGQGTRLTVV.